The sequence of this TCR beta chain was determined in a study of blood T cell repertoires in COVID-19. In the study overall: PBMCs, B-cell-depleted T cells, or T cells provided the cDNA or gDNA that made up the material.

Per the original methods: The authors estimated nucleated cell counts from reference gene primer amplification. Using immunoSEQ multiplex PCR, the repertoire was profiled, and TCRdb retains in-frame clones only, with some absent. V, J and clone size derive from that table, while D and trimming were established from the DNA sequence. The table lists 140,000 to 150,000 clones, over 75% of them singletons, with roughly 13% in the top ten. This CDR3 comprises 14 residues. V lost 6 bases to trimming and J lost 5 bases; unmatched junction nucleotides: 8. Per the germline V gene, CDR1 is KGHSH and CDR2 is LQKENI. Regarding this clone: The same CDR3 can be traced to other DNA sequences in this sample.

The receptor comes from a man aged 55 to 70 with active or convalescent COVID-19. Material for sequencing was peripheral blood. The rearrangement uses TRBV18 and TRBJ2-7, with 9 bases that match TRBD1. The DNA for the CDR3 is TGTGCCAGCTCCCCGCGGGACAGGGACCACGAGCAGTACTTC. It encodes CASSPRDRDHEQYF. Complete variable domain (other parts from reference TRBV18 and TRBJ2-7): NAGVMQNPRHLVRRRGQEARLRCSPMKGHSHVYWYRQLPEEGLKFMVYLQKENIIDESGMPKERFSAEFPKEGPSILRIQQVVRGDSAAYFCASSPRDRDHEQYFGPGTRLTVT.